Below, 29 T cell receptor beta chains from the same sample are listed, as sequenced in a study of T-cell reconstitution after alpha-beta-depleted transplantation in children. Unique molecular identifiers were used to barcode this TCRbeta library. TCRdb independently ran MiXCR on the PCR reads; one entry per CDR3 protein. The profile shows 800,000 to 1,000,000 distinct CDR3 sequences, about 26% of them singletons. The input for sequencing was PBMCs, mostly from graft donor cells, taken 360 days after TCRalphabeta/CD19-depleted stem cell transplant. These receptors all come from a boy under three years old who had a stem cell transplant for SCID, so the T cells may come from the graft donor.

The chain carries TRBV7-6 and TRBJ2-1, with 12 bases identical to TRBD2. V lost 5 bases to trimming and J lost 2 bases; unmatched junction nucleotides: 7. The length of the CDR3 is 17 residues. Germline loops: CDR1 SGHVS, CDR2 FNYEAQ. The CDR3 spells CASSRGLAGGPYNEQFF. CDR3 DNA sequence: TGTGCCAGCAGCCGCGGGCTAGCGGGGGGGCCCTACAATGAGCAGTTCTTC.

This clonotype showed up just a few times. The V gene is TRBV7-8, the J gene TRBJ2-5; 8 bases map to TRBD1. J gave up 4 bases and V 5 bases, and 12 bases lay outside the gene matches. This CDR3 has 16 residues. Germline CDR1 is SGHVS and CDR2 is FQNEAQ. DNA for the CDR3: TGTGCCAGCAGCCCGCCGCCGACAGGGGAGAGAGAGACCCAGTACTTC. Encoded protein: CASSPPPTGERETQYF.

The chain employs TRBV7-2 and TRBJ1-5, with a weak D call TRBD1 (6 bases). Germline CDR1 reads SGHTA; CDR2 reads FQGNSA. This CDR3 is built from 14 residues. V was shortened by 4 bases and J by 3 bases, with 10 bases between the two germline ends. The DNA for the CDR3 is TGTGCCAGCAGCTCCGGACAGCACAATCAGCCCCAGCATTTT. Its protein product is CASSSGQHNQPQHF.

The chain joins TRBV6-8 to TRBJ2-5; perhaps D is TRBD1 or TRBD2 (5 bases each). Per the germline V gene, CDR1 is MNHGY and CDR2 is SAAAGT. The CDR3 extends over 15 amino acids. Trimming left V 8 bases short and J 1 base short, with 17 bases between. CDR3 nucleotide sequence: TGTGCCAGCCCGAGTTGCCGGGGCTGCCAAGAGACCCAGTACTTC. The encoded protein is CASPSCRGCQETQYF.

This sequence joins TRBV5-6 and TRBJ2-1; 9 bases match TRBD1. This CDR3 is 13 amino acids long. Trimming took 5 bases from V and 6 from J; bases not matched to a gene: 3. CDR1 is SGHDT and CDR2 is YYEEEE in the germline V gene. The CDR3 sequence: CASRETGGNEQFF. For the CDR3, the DNA is TGTGCCAGCAGAGAGACAGGGGGCAATGAGCAGTTCTTC.

The chain couples TRBV5-5 to TRBJ1-1, with a possible D match to TRBD1 (5 bases). Looked up from germline, CDR1 is SGHKS and CDR2 is YYEKEE (reference sequence). The CDR3 sequence is 14 residues long. V gave up 4 bases and J gave up 5 bases, with 15 bases separating them. CDR3 in amino acids: CASSPPGLETEAFF. In DNA, the CDR3 is TGTGCCAGCAGCCCCCCGGGACTGGAGACTGAAGCTTTCTTT.

This clonotype has only a few counts. The chain joins TRBV12-3 or TRBV12-4 to TRBJ1-1; weak D call: TRBD1 (5 bases). This CDR3 is built from 16 residues. V lost 4 bases and J 1 base, leaving 16 bases between the germline ends. The CDR3 nucleotides read TGTGCCAGCAGTTCCCGCGGGAGGGGTGGGAACACTGAAGCTTTCTTT. Protein product: CASSSRGRGGNTEAFF.

This clonotype was observed a few times. This sequence joins TRBV4-1 and TRBJ2-7; TRBD1 is a possible D gene (6 bases). The ends were cut back, 0 bases at V and 4 bases at J, with 16 bases in the middle. The CDR3 length is 16 residues. Germline V gene lookup returns CDR1 MGHRA and CDR2 YSYEKL. CDR3 DNA: TGCGCCAGCAGCCAAGATCATCCGACAGGACCATACGAGCAGTACTTC. Its protein is CASSQDHPTGPYEQYF.

This sequence joins TRBV9 and TRBJ2-7; D may be TRBD1 or TRBD2 (5 bases each). Trimming took off 2 bases at V and 3 bases at J, with 15 bases between the two ends. The germline V gene has CDR1 SGDLS and CDR2 YYNGEE. This CDR3 has 15 amino acids. CDR3 nucleotide sequence: TGTGCCAGCAGCGTCCGGGACGGAACCTTCTACGAGCAGTACTTC. Its translation: CASSVRDGTFYEQYF.

The chain combines TRBV4-1 with TRBJ2-5; 9 bases match TRBD2. The CDR3 length is 16 residues. The germline V gene has CDR1 MGHRA and CDR2 YSYEKL. V lost 1 base to trimming and J lost 4 bases; unmatched junction nucleotides: 7. In nucleotides, the CDR3 is TGCGCCAGCAGCCAAGCTATAGCGGGGGCACTAGAGACCCAGTACTTC. Translation: CASSQAIAGALETQYF.

This clonotype was seen many times. The V gene is TRBV12-3 or TRBV12-4, the J gene TRBJ2-7; unclear D gene. With 0 bases removed from V and 4 bases from J, the gap between germline ends came to 19 bases. The CDR3 extends over 17 amino acids. CDR3 residues: CASSLAFSVIAPYEQYF. The DNA of the CDR3 is TGTGCCAGCAGTTTAGCCTTCAGTGTTATAGCCCCGTACGAGCAGTACTTC.

This chain links TRBV20-1 with TRBJ2-5; D unclear. Germline V gene sequence: CDR1 DFQATT, CDR2 SNEGSKA (reference sequence). The CDR3 runs 16 residues. Trimming stripped 0 bases from V and 2 bases from J, with 16 bases between. CDR3: CSAREDAWTTQETQYF. Here the CDR3 DNA reads TGCAGTGCTAGAGAGGACGCCTGGACGACTCAAGAGACCCAGTACTTC.

The rearrangement joins TRBV12-3 or TRBV12-4 to TRBJ1-2; 8 bases agree with TRBD1. The J segment lost 4 bases and the V segment lost 5 bases, leaving 9 bases of the junction unmatched. The CDR3 spans 15 residues. The CDR3 loop is CASSKGTGRIYGYTF. In DNA form, the CDR3 reads TGTGCCAGCAGTAAAGGGACAGGACGGATCTATGGCTACACCTTC.

This clonotype was detected only a few times. CDR3 residues: CASSFRQAYEQYF. The CDR3, as DNA: TGCGCCAGCAGCTTCCGACAGGCCTACGAGCAGTACTTC. The chain uses TRBV5-1 and TRBJ2-7, with D perhaps TRBD1 (6 bases). This CDR3 spans 13 amino acids. CDR1 SGHRS and CDR2 YFSETQ come from the germline V gene. Deletions cut 2 bases from V and 2 bases from J, with 8 bases between.

This clonotype was recorded a few times. The chain links TRBV5-1 to TRBJ2-3; TRBD2 agrees at 9 bases. CDR3 length: 14 amino acids. V was pared by 3 bases and J by 5 bases, with 4 bases of the junction left unmatched. The V gene's germline CDR1 is SGHRS and CDR2 YFSETQ. CDR3 in amino acids: CASSSLAGRDTQYF. The DNA of the CDR3 is TGCGCCAGCAGCTCCCTAGCGGGGAGAGATACGCAGTATTTT.

The chain has TRBV18 and TRBJ2-7; D possibly corresponds to TRBD2 (6 bases). The CDR3 extends over 13 amino acids. From germline, CDR1 is KGHSH and CDR2 LQKENI. Trimming cost V 8 bases and J 3 bases, with 14 bases left between them. In DNA form, the CDR3 reads TGTGCCAGCCGCATTAGGGAGGACTACGAGCAGTACTTC. Its protein is CASRIREDYEQYF.

The chain uses TRBV4-1 and TRBJ2-3, with D possibly matching TRBD2 (5 bases). This CDR3 is built from 14 residues. Germline V CDR1 and CDR2: MGHRA, YSYEKL. The germline V and J ends were trimmed by 0 bases and 6 bases, with 10 bases remaining between them. CDR3 nucleotide sequence: TGCGCCAGCAGCCAAGAGACCCGCGGGGATACGCAGTATTTT. Translated: CASSQETRGDTQYF.

The rearrangement uses TRBV12-3 or TRBV12-4 and TRBJ1-4; no firm D call. Trimming shortened V by 6 bases and J by 0 bases, and 8 bases separated the two germline ends. The CDR3 runs to 14 residues. The CDR3 region has the DNA TGTGCCAGCAGCCATAGGGCAACTAATGAAAAACTGTTTTTT. Protein sequence: CASSHRATNEKLFF.

The table lists this clonotype with a few counts. The CDR3 sequence is CASGIEGATYNEQFF. The DNA for the CDR3 is TGCGCCAGCGGCATCGAGGGGGCTACCTACAATGAGCAGTTCTTC. The chain links TRBV4-1 to TRBJ2-1; 7 bases map to TRBD1. CDR1 and CDR2 from the germline V gene are MGHRA and YSYEKL. The junction had 9 bases not matched to a gene; V was cut back by 8 bases and J by 2 bases. This CDR3 contains 15 residues.

This clonotype was seen repeatedly, ten times or more. This chain joins TRBV20-1 and TRBJ2-3; the D is unclear. This CDR3 contains 12 residues. Germline V gene data show CDR1 as DFQATT and CDR2 as SNEGSKA (reference sequence). V was trimmed by 7 bases and J by 2 bases, leaving 10 bases between them. For the CDR3, the DNA is TGCAGTGATTGGCGGACCACAGATACGCAGTATTTT. It codes for CSDWRTTDTQYF.

The chain is built from TRBV3-1 and TRBJ2-1, with TRBD2 matching over 7 bases. The germline V gene encodes CDR1 LGHDT and CDR2 YNNKEL (reference sequence). The CDR3 extends over 17 amino acids. With 8 bases clipped from V and 1 base from J, the junction kept 14 bases outside the gene matches. DNA for the CDR3: TGTGCCAGCTCCAAAGAGGTCCGGCGGGGGTCCTACAATGAGCAGTTCTTC. Encoded protein: CASSKEVRRGSYNEQFF.

This clonotype was detected only a few times. The J gene is TRBJ2-5, the V gene TRBV5-1; weak D call: TRBD2 (6 bases). From germline, CDR1 is SGHRS and CDR2 YFSETQ. With 4 bases removed from V and 5 bases from J, the gap between germline ends came to 12 bases. The CDR3 spans 13 residues. CDR3 in DNA: TGCGCCAGCAGCCCGGGGGTCGCGGAGACCCAGTACTTC. This translates into CASSPGVAETQYF.

A few counts support this clonotype. DNA for the CDR3: TGCAGTGCTACCGGACTAGCGGGGCTATCCGGAGATACGCAGTATTTT. This sequence encodes CSATGLAGLSGDTQYF. The chain has TRBV20-1 and TRBJ2-3; 12 nucleotides align to TRBD2. CDR1 is DFQATT, CDR2 SNEGSKA, per germline (reference sequence). The CDR3 covers 16 residues. The J segment lost 5 bases and the V segment lost 4 bases, leaving 10 bases of the junction unmatched.

This clonotype was detected a few times. The chain carries TRBV28 and TRBJ1-2; D unresolved. The CDR3 contains 12 residues. The V end was cut by 3 bases, the J end by 4 bases, with 6 bases between. The germline V gene encodes CDR1 MDHEN and CDR2 SYDVKM. The CDR3 here is CASSFRAYGYTF. As DNA, the CDR3 is TGTGCCAGCAGTTTTCGGGCCTATGGCTACACCTTC.

This clonotype has a count of ten or more. CDR3 nucleotides: TGTGCCAGCAGCCAGGCCTCAGGGGCTATTAATTCACCCCTCCACTTT. Amino acids: CASSQASGAINSPLHF. This chain uses TRBV4-2 with TRBJ1-6; D might be TRBD1 (6 bases). Trimming removed 3 bases from V and 6 bases from J, with 15 bases in between. The CDR3 loop spans 16 amino acids. In germline, CDR1 is LGHNA, CDR2 YNFKEQ.

This clonotype was observed a handful of times. This sequence joins TRBV9 and TRBJ1-2; D unresolved. Germline CDR1 and CDR2: SGDLS and YYNGEE. This CDR3 is built from 15 residues. The V and J ends lost 0 bases and 4 bases respectively, with 13 bases between them. The DNA for the CDR3 is TGTGCCAGCAGCGTAGCTCAGCGGGCGCTCTATGGCTACACCTTC. Residues: CASSVAQRALYGYTF.

This clonotype turned up a few times. The chain combines TRBV5-1 with TRBJ2-5; D remains ambiguous. The germline V and J ends were trimmed by 1 base and 1 base, with 11 bases remaining between them. The CDR3 has 15 amino acids. Germline values: CDR1 SGHRS, CDR2 YFSETQ. CDR3 in amino acids: CASSLTPGPQETQYF. CDR3 sequence (DNA): TGCGCCAGCAGCTTGACCCCGGGTCCCCAAGAGACCCAGTACTTC.

CDR3 in DNA: TGCGCCAGCACCCAGGGGACCTTGTTGGGTAATTCACCCCTCCACTTT. This codes for CASTQGTLLGNSPLHF. The gene calls are TRBV5-1 and TRBJ1-6; tentative D call: TRBD1 (6 bases). The CDR3 has 16 residues. Germline-derived CDR1 and CDR2 are SGHRS and YFSETQ. Between the trimmed V and J ends, which lost 6 bases and 6 bases, there was a span of 19 bases.

The chain is built from TRBV12-3 or TRBV12-4 and TRBJ2-7; TRBD1 is a possible D gene (6 bases). The CDR3 has 14 residues. V was cut by 7 bases and J by 2 bases, with 15 bases left in between. CDR3 region: CASTPRDNPYEQYF. In nucleotides, the CDR3 is TGTGCCAGCACTCCCCGGGACAACCCCTACGAGCAGTACTTC.